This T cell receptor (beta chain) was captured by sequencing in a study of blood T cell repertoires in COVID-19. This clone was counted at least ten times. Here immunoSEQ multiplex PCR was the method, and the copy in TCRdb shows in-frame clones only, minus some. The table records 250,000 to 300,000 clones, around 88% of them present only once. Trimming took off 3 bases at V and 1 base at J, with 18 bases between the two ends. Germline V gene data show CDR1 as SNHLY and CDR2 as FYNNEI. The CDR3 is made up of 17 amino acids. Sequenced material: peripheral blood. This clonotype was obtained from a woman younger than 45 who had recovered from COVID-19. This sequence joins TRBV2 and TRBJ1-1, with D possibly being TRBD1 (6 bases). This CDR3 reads CASSDGEQGRWNTEAFF. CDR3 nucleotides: TGTGCCAGCAGTGATGGTGAACAGGGAAGATGGAACACTGAAGCTTTCTTT.